The 24 T cell receptor beta chains in this list originate from one sample, sequenced in a study of blood T cell repertoires in COVID-19. TCRdb keeps only in-frame clones here, not all; method: immunoSEQ multiplex PCR. Of some 150,000 clones listed, around four fifths are singletons. Sample: PBMCs or T cells enriched from blood (not recorded which). These receptors all come from a woman aged 40 to 50 who had recovered from COVID-19.

The rearrangement links TRBV19 to TRBJ2-5, with 8 bases lining up with TRBD1. Per germline, CDR1 LNHDA and CDR2 SQIVND (reference sequence). The ends lost 5 bases at V and 5 bases at J; junction bases unmatched: 13. The CDR3 totals 16 residues. As DNA, the CDR3 is TGTGCCAGTAGTTCTACAACCGGGACAGGAGGGGAGACCCAGTACTTC. Translation gives CASSSTTGTGGETQYF.

With respect to this clone: Other DNA variants within this sample encode the same CDR3. J is TRBJ1-6 and V is TRBV9, with no clear D. CDR1 is SGDLS and CDR2 is YYNGEE in the germline V gene. The germline V and J ends were trimmed by 2 bases and 0 bases, with 6 bases remaining between them. This CDR3 region has 15 residues. For the CDR3, the DNA is TGTGCCAGCAGCGTGACGGGCTCCTATAATTCACCCCTCCACTTT. This translates into CASSVTGSYNSPLHF.

The CDR3 DNA follows: TGTGCCAGTTACAGGGAGGGAAACACCATATATTTT. It yields the protein CASYREGNTIYF. This chain links TRBV2 with TRBJ1-3; D might be TRBD1 (6 bases). In germline, CDR1 is SNHLY, CDR2 FYNNEI. The CDR3 length is 12 residues. Trimming cost V 9 bases and J 4 bases, with 10 bases left between them.

This clone appeared a few times. This chain connects TRBV3-1 (or the pseudogene TRBV3-2) to TRBJ1-6, with D tentatively TRBD1 (6 bases). The CDR3 runs to 13 residues. Germline V gene data show CDR1 as LGHDT and CDR2 as YNNKEL (reference sequence). V was trimmed by 4 bases and J by 13 bases, leaving 14 bases between them. CDR3 region: CASSPAPGDPLHF. CDR3 in DNA: TGTGCCAGCAGCCCCGCCCCAGGGGATCCCCTCCACTTT.

In DNA form, the CDR3 reads TGTGCCAGCAGCTTAATGGGAGTCCAAGAGACCCAGTACTTC. This translates into CASSLMGVQETQYF. The chain recombines TRBV11-2 with TRBJ2-5; perhaps TRBD2 as D (5 bases). CDR1 is SGHAT, CDR2 FQNNGV, per germline. Trimming took 2 bases from V and 1 from J, leaving 8 bases between them. This CDR3 region has 14 residues.

V gene TRBV5-1 combines with J gene TRBJ2-3; 10 bases align to TRBD2. J was trimmed by 5 bases and V by 0 bases; bases with no gene match: 6. This CDR3 is built from 16 residues. CDR1 and CDR2 from the germline V gene are SGHRS and YFSETQ. CDR3: CASSLVSSGSGDTQYF. The CDR3, as DNA: TGCGCCAGCAGCTTGGTGTCTAGCGGGAGTGGAGATACGCAGTATTTT.

The gene calls are TRBV27 and TRBJ1-5, with a weak D call TRBD1 (6 bases). The CDR3 loop spans 16 amino acids. The germline V gene has CDR1 MNHEY and CDR2 SMNVEV (reference sequence). Trimming shortened V by 1 base and J by 3 bases, and 13 bases separated the two germline ends. CDR3 sequence reads: CASSLFSGVTNQPQHF. The CDR3, as DNA: TGTGCCAGCAGTTTATTCTCAGGGGTTACCAATCAGCCCCAGCATTTT.

This chain links TRBV10-2 with TRBJ1-6, with unresolved D. The CDR3 has 12 amino acids. Germline V CDR1 and CDR2: WSHSY, SAAADI. Trimming removed 6 bases from V and 6 bases from J, with 6 bases in between. CDR3 sequence (DNA): TGCGCCAGCAGCACAGCTAATTCACCCCTCCACTTT. Translation gives CASSTANSPLHF.

This rearrangement joins TRBV2 to TRBJ2-1; 9 bases fit TRBD1. The CDR3 consists of 20 residues. Germline V gene data show CDR1 as SNHLY and CDR2 as FYNNEI. V gave up 6 bases and J gave up 3 bases; unmatched junction bases: 21. The CDR3 region has the DNA TGTGCCAGCAGCTACTCCGGGACAGGGTCTATGGGCGGGAGCTACAATGAGCAGTTCTTC. As protein: CASSYSGTGSMGGSYNEQFF. The whole variable domain, filled in from reference TRBV2 and TRBJ2-1, reads EPEVTQTPSHQVTQMGQEVILRCVPISNHLYFYWYRQILGQKVEFLVSFYNNEISEKSEIFDDQFSVERPDGSNFTLKIRSTKLEDSAMYFCASSYSGTGSMGGSYNEQFFGPGTRLTVL.

V usage is TRBV9 and J usage is TRBJ2-3; tentative D call: TRBD1 (6 bases). V shed 3 bases and J shed 0 bases, with 8 bases lying between them. The CDR3 has 14 amino acids. Per the germline V gene, CDR1 is SGDLS and CDR2 is YYNGEE. CDR3 sequence (DNA): TGTGCCAGCAGCGCGAGGGGGAGCACAGATACGCAGTATTTT. Its protein product is CASSARGSTDTQYF.

This clone was picked up one time. The chain links TRBV6-2 or TRBV6-3 to TRBJ2-3, with a tentative D call TRBD2 (6 bases). Between the trimmed V and J ends, which lost 6 bases and 5 bases, there was a span of 12 bases. This CDR3 has 13 residues. The germline V gene has CDR1 MNHEY and CDR2 SVGEGT. The CDR3: CASSGSGRDTQYF. The CDR3 nucleotides read TGTGCCAGCAGCGGTAGCGGAAGAGATACGCAGTATTTT.

The rearrangement links TRBV6-5 to TRBJ1-2; 9 bases match TRBD1. This CDR3 comprises 13 residues. With V trimmed by 6 bases and J by 6 bases, 5 bases remained unmatched. Germline V CDR1 and CDR2: MNHEY, SVGAGI. The CDR3 DNA sequence: TGTGCCAGCAGGCGGGACAGGGATGATGGCTACACCTTC. It is translated as CASRRDRDDGYTF.

The chain combines TRBV5-1 with TRBJ1-4, with a possible D match to TRBD1 (6 bases). Trimming stripped 1 base from V and 4 bases from J, with 11 bases between. The CDR3 is made up of 15 amino acids. From germline, CDR1 is SGHRS and CDR2 YFSETQ. The chain's CDR3 is CASSLWGQNNEKLFF. The CDR3 DNA follows: TGCGCCAGCAGCTTGTGGGGACAAAATAATGAAAAACTGTTTTTT.

This chain joins TRBV29-1 and TRBJ1-5, with 7 bases identical to TRBD1. The trim removed 4 bases at V and 0 bases at J, leaving 3 bases unmatched. Germline CDR1 reads SQVTM; CDR2 reads ANQGSEA. The CDR3 has 14 residues. The CDR3 coding sequence is TGCAGCGTTGCCACAGGGGATAGCAATCAGCCCCAGCATTTT. It encodes CSVATGDSNQPQHF.

The rearrangement uses TRBV6-5 and TRBJ1-2; 10 nucleotides agree with TRBD1. The germline V gene has CDR1 MNHEY and CDR2 SVGAGI. The CDR3 covers 15 residues. J gave up 6 bases and V 1 base, and 5 bases lay outside the gene matches. CDR3 protein: CASSYFRGTGDGYTF. CDR3 in DNA: TGTGCCAGCAGTTACTTTCGCGGGACAGGGGATGGCTACACCTTC.

This clone showed up just a few times. The chain joins TRBV7-6 to TRBJ2-7, with D maybe TRBD1 (5 bases). The CDR3 is 15 residues long. The V end was cut by 5 bases, the J end by 5 bases, with 19 bases between. CDR1 SGHVS and CDR2 FNYEAQ come from the germline V gene. CDR3 sequence reads: CASSPRPRADNEQYF. In DNA form, the CDR3 reads TGTGCCAGCAGCCCGAGGCCCAGGGCCGACAACGAGCAGTACTTC.

The chain joins TRBV6-5 to TRBJ1-2; D unclear. Deletions cut 7 bases from V and 2 bases from J, with 17 bases between. Germline assignment: CDR1 MNHEY and CDR2 SVGAGI. This CDR3 is built from 15 residues. DNA of the CDR3: TGTGCCAGCAATGCGACACCACTTCTGAACTATGGCTACACCTTC. Translation: CASNATPLLNYGYTF.

This chain joins TRBV30 and TRBJ2-3; 8 bases line up with TRBD1. The germline gives CDR1 GTSNPN, CDR2 SVGIG (reference sequence). V dropped 0 bases and J dropped 4; count of bases not matched to a gene: 6. CDR3 size: 15 residues. CDR3 DNA sequence: TGTGCCTGGAGTGTCCGGGACAGGAGATCAGATACGCAGTATTTT. Translation gives CAWSVRDRRSDTQYF.

The rearrangement links TRBV3-1 (or the pseudogene TRBV3-2) to TRBJ1-6; 8 positions agree with TRBD1. Germline V CDR1 and CDR2: LGHDT, YNNKEL (reference sequence). This CDR3 has 15 residues. After removal of 2 bases from V and 7 bases from J, the junction contained 4 bases not matched to a gene. The CDR3 is CASSQLRTGNSPLHF. CDR3 coding DNA: TGTGCCAGCAGCCAATTGCGGACAGGGAATTCACCCCTCCACTTT.

J is TRBJ2-3 and V is TRBV6-2 or TRBV6-3; possibly TRBD1 for D (6 bases). This CDR3 is 14 amino acids long. Germline CDR1 MNHEY, CDR2 SVGEGT. Trimming took off 5 bases at V and 10 bases at J, with 19 bases between the two ends. The CDR3, as DNA: TGTGCCAGCAGTCTGGATAATACAGGGTTGTCGCAGTATTTT. Its protein is CASSLDNTGLSQYF.

This chain connects TRBV7-8 to TRBJ2-7; D gene unclear. This CDR3 is 12 amino acids long. CDR1 SGHVS and CDR2 FQNEAQ come from the germline V gene. The ends were cut back, 2 bases at V and 3 bases at J, with 5 bases in the middle. The CDR3: CASSLSSYEQYF. CDR3 nucleotide sequence: TGTGCCAGCAGCTTATCTAGCTACGAGCAGTACTTC.

This clone was observed a handful of times. J is TRBJ2-7 and V is TRBV5-1, with a possible D match to TRBD1 (6 bases). Germline V gene sequence: CDR1 SGHRS, CDR2 YFSETQ. V gave up 0 bases and J gave up 3 bases, with 10 bases separating them. CDR3 size: 14 residues. CDR3 in amino acids: CASSLAGQFYEQYF. Written as DNA, the CDR3 is TGCGCCAGCAGCTTGGCCGGACAGTTCTACGAGCAGTACTTC. The full variable domain, rest sourced from reference TRBV5-1 and TRBJ2-7, is KAGVTQTPRYLIKTRGQQVTLSCSPISGHRSVSWYQQTPGQGLQFLFEYFSETQRNKGNFPGRFSGRQFSNSRSEMNVSTLELGDSALYLCASSLAGQFYEQYFGPGTRLTVT.

The V and J genes are TRBV10-2 and TRBJ2-1; 9 nucleotides match TRBD2. Trimming removed 6 bases from V and 4 bases from J; junction bases left unmatched: 7. Germline V lookup: CDR1 WSHSY, CDR2 SAAADI. The CDR3 has 15 amino acids. As DNA, the CDR3 is TGCGCCAGCAGCCACCGGCTAGCGGGATACAATGAGCAGTTCTTC. It codes for CASSHRLAGYNEQFF.

J is TRBJ2-6 and V is TRBV5-4; D is possibly TRBD1 (5 bases). V lost 4 bases and J 4 bases, leaving 21 bases between the germline ends. CDR1 and CDR2 (germline): SGHNT, YYREEE (reference sequence). CDR3 length: 18 residues. The CDR3 DNA is TGTGCCAGCAGCCCCCCGAACCGCAGGGATCTCGGGGCCAACGTCCTGACTTTC. Translated: CASSPPNRRDLGANVLTF.